This entry features one T cell receptor beta chain sequence. Its antigen is currently unknown. Primers for the PCR totalled 60 Vbeta and 13 Jbeta. Sequencing used immunoSEQ multiplex PCR; TCRdb keeps in-frame clones, though not all of them. This sample has 120,000 or so clones, with 83% found just once. The data were obtained in a study of cytomegalovirus exposure and HLA in healthy donors. Study conclusions and caveats: The authors assumed roughly uniform sequencing depth across donors for presence/absence analyses.

Trimming stripped 4 bases from V and 6 bases from J, with 13 bases between. CDR1 is MDHEN and CDR2 is SYDVKM in the germline V gene. The CDR3 spans 13 residues. The rearrangement links TRBV28 to TRBJ2-7; tentative D call: TRBD1 (6 bases). Sequencing was done on a sample of PBMCs. The clonotype originates from a woman aged 35 to 49 in good health and CMV-seropositive. Here the CDR3 reads CASSSGTISEQYF. The CDR3 nucleotides read TGTGCCAGCAGTTCCGGGACAATTTCCGAGCAGTACTTC.